The 18 T cell receptor beta chains below all came from one sample that was sequenced in a study of cytomegalovirus exposure and HLA in healthy donors. PCR primers comprised 60 Vbeta and 13 Jbeta primers. Only in-frame clones appear in the TCRdb table, and some are missing; sequencing was by immunoSEQ multiplex PCR. The sample lists approximately 80,000 clones, around three fifths occurring once. Material: PBMCs. The receptor set was obtained from a woman aged 40 to 55 in good health and CMV-seropositive.

V and J are TRBV7-3 and TRBJ2-5, with a weak D call TRBD1 (6 bases). The CDR3 sequence is 13 residues long. Per the germline V gene, CDR1 is SGHTA and CDR2 is FQGTGA. Trimming pared 5 bases from V and 4 bases from J, leaving 11 bases between. In DNA form, the CDR3 reads TGTGCCAGCAGCCCACTAGGGGGAGAGACCCAGTACTTC. Translated: CASSPLGGETQYF.

The chain has TRBV2 and TRBJ2-2, with a weak D call TRBD2 (6 bases). Between the trimmed V and J ends, which lost 2 bases and 1 base, there was a span of 11 bases. The V gene's germline CDR1 is SNHLY and CDR2 FYNNEI. The CDR3 runs to 16 residues. CDR3 region: CASSEFVAENTGELFF. The CDR3 DNA reads TGTGCCAGCAGTGAATTTGTAGCGGAGAACACCGGGGAGCTGTTTTTT. Complete variable domain (other parts from reference TRBV2 and TRBJ2-2): EPEVTQTPSHQVTQMGQEVILRCVPISNHLYFYWYRQILGQKVEFLVSFYNNEISEKSEIFDDQFSVERPDGSNFTLKIRSTKLEDSAMYFCASSEFVAENTGELFFGEGSRLTVL.

The gene calls are TRBV18 and TRBJ2-7; TRBD2 agrees at 8 bases. There are 15 residues in the CDR3. Germline V lookup: CDR1 KGHSH, CDR2 LQKENI. Trimming took 5 bases from V and 0 from J; bases not matched to a gene: 6. This CDR3 reads CASSTTSGSSYEQYF. The CDR3 DNA reads TGTGCCAGCTCAACCACTAGCGGCAGCTCCTACGAGCAGTACTTC.

The chain has TRBV21-1 and TRBJ2-1; the table's D call of TRBD2 was not tested on the DNA. TRBV21-1 is a pseudogene segment. The CDR3 is made up of 18 amino acids. CDR3 in amino acids: CATQLAGDGVKAYNEQFF. The CDR3 DNA reads as TGTGCCACCCAACTAGCGGGAGATGGGGTCAAGGCTTACAATGAGCAGTTCTTC.

The chain uses TRBV5-1 and TRBJ2-7, with a weak D call TRBD1 (5 bases). This CDR3 comprises 15 residues. The germline CDR1 and CDR2 sequences are SGHRS and YFSETQ. V lost 5 bases and J lost 3, with 18 bases in between. CDR3 residues: CASRVSVQEIYEQYF. The CDR3 coding sequence is TGCGCCAGCAGGGTCTCTGTACAGGAAATCTACGAGCAGTACTTC.

In its sample, this clone was seen a few times. One end of the junction is discordant with germline, which a read error may explain. J is TRBJ1-1 and V is TRBV10-3; 11 positions agree with TRBD1. Germline V gene sequence: CDR1 ENHRY, CDR2 SYGVKD. The CDR3 loop spans 17 amino acids. The CDR3 sequence: CAISEWGQGDPRTEAFF. The CDR3 nucleotides read TGTGCCATCAGCGAGTGGGGACAGGGGGACCCAAGGACTGAAGCTTTCTTT.

This chain joins TRBV27 and TRBJ2-2; 10 bases map to TRBD1. Germline V lookup: CDR1 MNHEY, CDR2 SMNVEV (reference sequence). The CDR3 consists of 15 residues. V was clipped by 6 bases and J by 6 bases; unmatched bases: 7. The CDR3 is CASRTGQGNPGELFF. CDR3 nucleotide sequence: TGTGCCAGCAGAACGGGACAGGGGAATCCCGGGGAGCTGTTTTTT.

The chain joins TRBV7-2 to TRBJ2-5, with 9 bases matching TRBD2. The CDR3 has 14 amino acids. Germline trimming cut 5 bases from V and 4 bases from J; bases unmatched to any gene: 5. Per the germline V gene, CDR1 is SGHTA and CDR2 is FQGNSA. The CDR3 DNA is TGTGCCAGCAGCCGGCCGCGGGAGGGAGAGACCCAGTACTTC. Translating it yields CASSRPREGETQYF.

This clone was seen more than once but under ten times. The rearrangement uses TRBV5-4 and TRBJ1-1; no clear D gene. V was cut by 2 bases and J by 7 bases, with 12 bases left in between. This CDR3 spans 13 amino acids. Germline loops: CDR1 SGHNT, CDR2 YYREEE (reference sequence). DNA for the CDR3: TGTGCCAGCAGCTTTGGGTTGGGAGTTGAAGCTTTCTTT. The encoded protein is CASSFGLGVEAFF.

The CDR3 loop is CTSSQDKTSGNTIYF. DNA for the CDR3: TGCACCAGCAGCCAAGATAAGACAAGTGGAAACACCATATATTTT. This chain joins TRBV1 and TRBJ1-3; the table names TRBD1, a call not compared with the DNA. TRBV1 is listed as a pseudogene. The CDR3 spans 15 residues.

This clone occurred a few times. The chain joins TRBV28 to TRBJ1-1, with unresolved D. The germline V gene has CDR1 MDHEN and CDR2 SYDVKM. Trimming cost V 5 bases and J 5 bases, with 12 bases left between them. CDR3 length equals 13 residues. The CDR3 sequence: CASSHLGDTEAFF. The DNA for the CDR3 is TGTGCCAGCAGTCACCTCGGGGATACTGAAGCTTTCTTT.

The J gene is TRBJ1-1, the V gene TRBV9; 7 nucleotides align to TRBD1. Germline trimming cut 4 bases from V and 1 base from J; bases unmatched to any gene: 13. CDR1 and CDR2 from the germline V gene are SGDLS and YYNGEE. This CDR3 is built from 17 residues. The CDR3 DNA reads TGTGCCAGCAGCTCCCCGGTGATGGGACAGCCGAACACTGAAGCTTTCTTT. It encodes CASSSPVMGQPNTEAFF.

The V gene is TRBV7-2, the J gene TRBJ2-2; D gene ambiguous. This CDR3 is 14 amino acids long. V gave up 2 bases and J gave up 3 bases, with 7 bases separating them. Germline V gene sequence: CDR1 SGHTA, CDR2 FQGNSA. Written as DNA, the CDR3 is TGTGCCAGCAGCTTAATGAGGCACACCGGGGAGCTGTTTTTT. Its translation is CASSLMRHTGELFF. The full variable domain, completed using reference TRBV7-2 and TRBJ2-2, is GAGVSQSPSNKVTEKGKDVELRCDPISGHTALYWYRQSLGQGLEFLIYFQGNSAPDKSGLPSDRFSAERTGGSVSTLTIQRTQQEDSAVYLCASSLMRHTGELFFGEGSRLTVL.

This clone was detected a few times. This chain links TRBV25-1 with TRBJ2-7; D remains ambiguous. The CDR3 is 12 amino acids. Germline lookup yields CDR1 MGHDK and CDR2 SYGVNS. The V and J ends lost 6 bases and 0 bases respectively, with 6 bases between them. The CDR3 region is CASRSYSYEQYF. In nucleotides, the CDR3 is TGTGCCAGCAGGTCTTACTCCTACGAGCAGTACTTC.

The V and J genes are TRBV6-5 and TRBJ1-2; 8 nucleotides line up with TRBD1. V lost 2 bases and J lost 3; bases outside the gene matches: 8. In germline, CDR1 is MNHEY, CDR2 SVGAGI. CDR3 length: 16 residues. CDR3 DNA: TGTGCCAGCAGTTACGGAACTGGACAGGGCCACTATGGCTACACCTTC. As protein: CASSYGTGQGHYGYTF.

The chain combines TRBV5-4 with TRBJ2-3; 7 bases align to TRBD2. V shed 3 bases and J 6 bases; nucleotides not matched to a gene: 16. CDR3 size: 17 residues. Germline assignment: CDR1 SGHNT and CDR2 YYREEE (reference sequence). The CDR3 sequence is CASSYDSSGTIIDTQYF. The CDR3 DNA reads as TGTGCCAGCAGCTATGACTCTAGCGGTACCATAATTGATACGCAGTATTTT.

The V call is TRBV28, the J call TRBJ2-1; 10 nucleotides align to TRBD2. The CDR3 covers 16 residues. Germline V lookup: CDR1 MDHEN, CDR2 SYDVKM. The V gene end was trimmed by 5 bases and the J gene end by 4 bases; junction bases not matched to a gene: 8. The CDR3 nucleotides are TGTGCCAGCAGTGGCCCAGGACTAGCGGTGTACAATGAGCAGTTCTTC. It codes for CASSGPGLAVYNEQFF. Full variable domain (rest looked up from reference TRBV28 and TRBJ2-1): DVKVTQSSRYLVKRTGEKVFLECVQDMDHENMFWYRQDPGLGLRLIYFSYDVKMKEKGDIPEGYSVSREKKERFSLILESASTNQTSMYLCASSGPGLAVYNEQFFGPGTRLTVL.

The chain uses TRBV30 and TRBJ2-5; maybe TRBD2 (6 bases). CDR1 is GTSNPN, CDR2 SVGIG, per germline (reference sequence). The CDR3 has 13 residues. V was clipped by 7 bases and J by 9 bases, with 21 bases between them. The CDR3 DNA reads TGTGCCTTAATACCGGGACCATGGGAGGCCCAGTACTTC. It encodes CALIPGPWEAQYF.